This T cell receptor beta chain was recovered during a study of cytomegalovirus exposure and HLA in healthy donors. Primers: 60 Vbeta forward and 13 Jbeta reverse. The table came from immunoSEQ multiplex PCR; TCRdb's copy has only in-frame clones and leaves some out. The sample comprises fewer than 250,000 clones, 82% of which are singletons, and around 6% rests with the top ten. Trimming cost V 1 base and J 9 bases, with 16 bases left between them. CDR3 size: 15 residues. Per germline, CDR1 MNHNS and CDR2 SASEGT. Worth noting for this clone: Its matching antigen is unknown.

Findings of the study overall: Roughly even sequencing depth across donors was the assumption behind the presence/absence analyses. HLA alleles were associated with 15,000 to 20,000 TCR beta sequences in a later analysis at 0.05 false discovery rate. A link between a missense DCLRE1C variant and TCR beta V- and J-gene trimming emerged from a later analysis.

The chain has TRBV6-1 and TRBJ1-5; no firm D call. Source material: PBMCs. The source of this sequence is a man aged 35-49 years in good health and CMV-seropositive. CDR3 loop: CASSEGVTGSRPQHF. The DNA for the CDR3 is TGTGCCAGCAGTGAAGGAGTAACCGGTAGTCGGCCCCAGCATTTT.